Shown below are 13 T cell receptor beta chains from a single sample sequenced in a study of immune evolution from preneoplasia to lung adenocarcinoma. Assay used: immunoSEQ multiplex PCR; TCRdb lists only in-frame clones, some missing. The sample holds 3,500 to 4,500 clones, more than 65% seen once. Sequencing was carried out using FFPE adjacent normal lung tissue. The receptor source for this set is a person aged 60-80 years with lung adenocarcinoma.

The gene calls are TRBV7-9 and TRBJ2-5; D call uncertain. Germline V gene data show CDR1 as SEHNR and CDR2 as FQNEAQ (reference sequence). The CDR3 has 14 residues. Trimming left V 1 base short and J 1 base short, with 7 bases between. CDR3 coding DNA: TGTGCCAGCAGCTTAGTGCAAGCCCAAGAGACCCAGTACTTC. Translating gives CASSLVQAQETQYF.

The rearrangement uses TRBV5-3 and TRBJ2-5, with 8 bases fitting TRBD2. TRBV5-3 is an ORF, with its function uncertain. CDR3 length: 16 amino acids. V was clipped by 0 bases and J by 5 bases; unmatched bases: 9. The CDR3 region is CARSLGHPGLEETQYF. The CDR3 DNA reads TGTGCCAGAAGCTTGGGGCACCCGGGACTAGAGGAGACCCAGTACTTC.

This clone was seen only once. The J gene is TRBJ2-3, the V gene TRBV30, with 9 bases fitting TRBD2. CDR1 and CDR2 (germline): GTSNPN, SVGIG (reference sequence). The CDR3 has 17 residues. V was clipped by 5 bases and J by 2 bases; unmatched bases: 14. CDR3 bases: TGTGCCTGGGGTACCTCTTCGACTAGCGGAAACACAGATACGCAGTATTTT. Its protein product is CAWGTSSTSGNTDTQYF. Full variable domain (missing parts from reference TRBV30 and TRBJ2-3): SQTIHQWPATLVQPVGSPLSLECTVEGTSNPNLYWYRQAAGRGLQLLFYSVGIGQISSEVPQNLSASRPQDRQFILSSKKLLLSDSGFYLCAWGTSSTSGNTDTQYFGPGTRLTVL.

This chain links TRBV4-1 with TRBJ2-7; maybe TRBD2 (6 bases). The CDR3 has 14 amino acids. Germline V gene sequence: CDR1 MGHRA, CDR2 YSYEKL. V lost 5 bases to trimming and J lost 0 bases, with 11 bases between them. The CDR3, as DNA: TGCGCCAGCAGCGCTAGCGACAACTCCTACGAGCAGTACTTC. Protein: CASSASDNSYEQYF.

The chain couples TRBV7-6 to TRBJ1-1, with a possible D match to TRBD1 (5 bases). V shed 2 bases and J shed 0 bases, with 10 bases lying between them. The CDR3 is 15 amino acids. Germline CDR1 SGHVS, CDR2 FNYEAQ. Here the CDR3 DNA reads TGTGCCAGCAGCTTATTCGGGACCATGAACACTGAAGCTTTCTTT. Amino acids: CASSLFGTMNTEAFF.

The J gene is TRBJ1-1, the V gene TRBV11-3; D is ambiguous. The V end was cut by 0 bases, the J end by 2 bases, with 7 bases between. CDR1 is SGHNT, CDR2 YENEEA, per germline. CDR3 length equals 14 residues. The CDR3 protein is CASSLDGVNTEAFF. In DNA form, the CDR3 reads TGTGCCAGCAGCTTAGATGGTGTTAACACTGAAGCTTTCTTT. Full variable domain (missing parts from reference TRBV11-3 and TRBJ1-1): EAGVVQSPRYKIIEKKQPVAFWCNPISGHNTLYWYLQNLGQGPELLIRYENEEAVDDSQLPKDRFSAERLKGVDSTLKIQPAELGDSAVYLCASSLDGVNTEAFFGQGTRLTVV.

The V and J genes are TRBV7-4 and TRBJ2-7, with 8 bases fitting TRBD1. The CDR3 has 16 residues. Germline V gene data show CDR1 as SGHVT and CDR2 as SQSDAQ. Trimming cost V 2 bases and J 5 bases; bases outside gene matches: 11. The CDR3 region has the DNA TGTGCCAGCAGCTTAATCTGGACAGGGCAAATCCACGAGCAGTACTTC. Its translation is CASSLIWTGQIHEQYF.

The rearrangement uses TRBV28 and TRBJ1-1; D gene unclear. The CDR3 length is 16 residues. Trimming took off 7 bases at V and 0 bases at J, with 18 bases between the two ends. Germline assignment: CDR1 MDHEN and CDR2 SYDVKM. DNA of the CDR3: TGTGCCAGCACCCCCCTCATCTGGGTTATGAACACTGAAGCTTTCTTT. It is translated as CASTPLIWVMNTEAFF. Filled out from reference TRBV28 and TRBJ1-1, the complete variable domain reads DVKVTQSSRYLVKRTGEKVFLECVQDMDHENMFWYRQDPGLGLRLIYFSYDVKMKEKGDIPEGYSVSREKKERFSLILESASTNQTSMYLCASTPLIWVMNTEAFFGQGTRLTVV.

This rearrangement joins TRBV7-9 to TRBJ1-1; D not resolved. This CDR3 region has 12 residues. V dropped 7 bases and J dropped 0 bases, with 6 bases sitting between them. Germline lookup yields CDR1 SEHNR and CDR2 FQNEAQ (reference sequence). The CDR3 DNA follows: TGTGCCAGCAATCGGTTGAACACTGAAGCTTTCTTT. Its translation is CASNRLNTEAFF.

In this sample, this clone turned up a few times. The V gene is TRBV29-1, the J gene TRBJ2-3; perhaps TRBD1 as D (8 bases). Germline CDR1 reads SQVTM; CDR2 reads ANQGSEA. The CDR3 length is 15 residues. Trimming stripped 7 bases from V and 1 base from J, with 18 bases between. The CDR3: CSALGGGQGTDTQYF. DNA of the CDR3: TGCAGCGCCCTGGGGGGGGGACAGGGCACAGATACGCAGTATTTT.

The chain recombines TRBV30 with TRBJ1-6; 7 nucleotides line up with TRBD1. The V gene's germline CDR1 is GTSNPN and CDR2 SVGIG (reference sequence). Losses at the gene ends were 4 bases for V and 7 bases for J; bases not matched to a gene: 4. This CDR3 has 13 residues. The CDR3 loop reads CAWKRGQNSPLHF. The CDR3 DNA reads as TGTGCCTGGAAAAGGGGGCAAAATTCACCCCTCCACTTT.

The V gene is TRBV6-5, the J gene TRBJ1-1; the D gene is possibly TRBD1 (5 bases). This CDR3 is 14 amino acids long. Trimming shortened V by 6 bases and J by 5 bases, and 16 bases separated the two germline ends. Germline CDR1 MNHEY, CDR2 SVGAGI. Here the CDR3 DNA reads TGTGCCAGCAGCCGACAGACCGCGGGGACTGAAGCTTTCTTT. Translation: CASSRQTAGTEAFF.

This clone occurred once. The J gene is TRBJ2-5, the V gene TRBV5-1; TRBD1 might be the D (6 bases). CDR3 length: 15 residues. Trimming removed 3 bases at V and 2 bases at J, with 14 bases between. The germline CDR1 and CDR2 sequences are SGHRS and YFSETQ. The CDR3 loop reads CASSWNGGVQETQYF. Written as DNA, the CDR3 is TGCGCCAGCAGCTGGAATGGGGGCGTACAAGAGACCCAGTACTTC.